Listed here are 10 T cell receptor beta chains from one sample, sequenced in a study of blood T cell repertoires in COVID-19. Repertoires were generated with immunoSEQ multiplex PCR, while TCRdb's copy carries only in-frame clones and drops some. The table shows tens of thousands of clones, with around 74% occurring only once. The source material was peripheral blood. All receptors come from an elderly woman with active or convalescent COVID-19.

The chain joins TRBV28 to TRBJ1-1; D not certain. V gave up 8 bases and J gave up 1 base, with 20 bases separating them. The germline CDR1 and CDR2 sequences are MDHEN and SYDVKM. CDR3 size: 16 residues. CDR3 in DNA: TGTGCCAGCGACTCTTCGGGTGTTAGCAAGAACACTGAAGCTTTCTTT. Amino acids: CASDSSGVSKNTEAFF. Full variable domain (outside the CDR3, taken from reference TRBV28 and TRBJ1-1): DVKVTQSSRYLVKRTGEKVFLECVQDMDHENMFWYRQDPGLGLRLIYFSYDVKMKEKGDIPEGYSVSREKKERFSLILESASTNQTSMYLCASDSSGVSKNTEAFFGQGTRLTVV.

The chain is built from TRBV4-1 and TRBJ2-1; 7 bases agree with TRBD2. CDR1 is MGHRA, CDR2 YSYEKL, per germline. Trimming cost V 8 bases and J 3 bases; bases outside gene matches: 7. The CDR3 is 14 residues long. CDR3 DNA: TGCGCCAGCGCACCCCCGGGGGGCTACAATGAGCAGTTCTTC. Translated, it gives CASAPPGGYNEQFF.

This clone was detected a few times. V gene TRBV4-3 combines with J gene TRBJ2-7; D is perhaps TRBD1 (5 bases). CDR1 and CDR2 from the germline V gene are LGHNA and YSLEER. V lost 0 bases, J lost 3 bases, and 12 bases lay in between. CDR3 length equals 15 residues. The CDR3 nucleotides read TGCGCCAGCAGCCAAGAAATCAGCAGGGTCTACGAGCAGTACTTC. Its translation: CASSQEISRVYEQYF.

This clone occurred once. The CDR3 protein is CAISESDRVGSYEQYF. DNA for the CDR3: TGTGCCATCAGTGAGTCTGACAGGGTAGGTTCCTACGAGCAGTACTTC. The rearrangement joins TRBV10-3 to TRBJ2-7, with 7 positions matching TRBD1. CDR1 and CDR2 from the germline V gene are ENHRY and SYGVKD. V lost 0 bases and J lost 1; bases outside the gene matches: 6. This CDR3 is 16 amino acids long.

The J gene is TRBJ2-2, the V gene TRBV6-2 or TRBV6-3; weak D call: TRBD1 (5 bases). The germline V gene encodes CDR1 MNHEY and CDR2 SVGEGT. V shed 4 bases and J shed 6 bases, with 12 bases lying between them. This CDR3 is built from 14 residues. The CDR3: CASSLLQGAGELFF. As DNA, the CDR3 is TGTGCCAGCAGTTTACTGCAGGGCGCCGGGGAGCTGTTTTTT.

V gene TRBV27 combines with J gene TRBJ1-4; the D gene is possibly TRBD1 (6 bases). V lost 6 bases and J 5 bases, leaving 16 bases between the germline ends. Germline CDR1 MNHEY, CDR2 SMNVEV (reference sequence). This CDR3 is built from 15 residues. The CDR3 loop reads CASRPRTGTNEKLFF. The CDR3 bases are TGTGCCAGCAGACCCCGGACCGGGACAAATGAAAAACTGTTTTTT.

V usage is TRBV4-1 and J usage is TRBJ1-2, with 7 bases lining up with TRBD1. The CDR3 extends over 15 amino acids. The germline V gene encodes CDR1 MGHRA and CDR2 YSYEKL. The J segment lost 2 bases and the V segment lost 2 bases, leaving 5 bases of the junction unmatched. The CDR3 nucleotides are TGCGCCAGCAGCCAAATCTTACAGGGGAACTATGGCTACACCTTC. Protein sequence: CASSQILQGNYGYTF.

The chain joins TRBV5-6 to TRBJ1-4, with TRBD1 matching 7 bases. The CDR3 length is 19 residues. Germline V gene data show CDR1 as SGHDT and CDR2 as YYEEEE. V lost 1 base to trimming and J lost 3 bases; unmatched junction nucleotides: 15. CDR3 protein: CASSLWVSPTGTANEKLFF. CDR3 coding DNA: TGTGCCAGCAGCTTGTGGGTCTCCCCTACCGGGACAGCTAATGAAAAACTGTTTTTT. The variable domain in full, with the rest retrieved from reference TRBV5-6 and TRBJ1-4, is DAGVTQSPTHLIKTRGQQVTLRCSPKSGHDTVSWYQQALGQGPQFIFQYYEEEERQRGNFPDRFSGHQFPNYSSELNVNALLLGDSALYLCASSLWVSPTGTANEKLFFGSGTQLSVL.

The V and J genes are TRBV24-1 and TRBJ2-1; 7 nucleotides align to TRBD1. The germline gives CDR1 KGHDR, CDR2 SFDVKD. J was trimmed by 6 bases and V by 6 bases; bases with no gene match: 4. The CDR3 is made up of 13 amino acids. CDR3 in amino acids: CATSRTGRNEQFF. CDR3 nucleotide sequence: TGTGCCACCAGTAGGACAGGTCGCAATGAGCAGTTCTTC.

This rearrangement joins TRBV28 to TRBJ2-1; a weak D match, TRBD2 (5 bases). V gave up 6 bases and J gave up 8 bases, with 14 bases separating them. Germline V CDR1 and CDR2: MDHEN, SYDVKM. The CDR3 length is 13 residues. The CDR3 coding sequence is TGTGCCAGCAGGGACTCCGGAAGGCATGAGCAGTTCTTC. It translates to CASRDSGRHEQFF.